This T cell receptor (beta chain) was observed in a study of monozygotic twins with inflammatory bowel disease. Study results and limitations: Similarity of repertoires did not differ between concordant and discordant twins, possibly from limited power. Findings did not support one strong IBD-associated signal or clonotype.

Per germline, CDR1 LGHDT and CDR2 YNNKEL (reference sequence). The CDR3 totals 20 residues. Concerning this clonotype itself: Its antigen is not known.

UMIs that had a 6-nucleotide sample barcode were put in using template switching. TCRdb re-analyzed the 5' RACE reads; it lists each CDR3 protein once, without DNA. In all, the sample yields a few hundred thousand distinct CDR3 sequences. This chain joins TRBV3-1 and TRBJ2-2; the TRBD2 assignment by TCRdb is unverifiable without DNA. The specimen sequenced was blood. The clonotype was recovered from a human donor with ulcerative colitis or Crohn's disease, or a healthy co-twin of an affected twin (not recorded which). The CDR3 spells CASSQEPHTKRGSNTGELFF.